What follows are 21 T cell receptor beta chains derived from one specimen sequenced in a study of OX40 agonist ivuxolimab in advanced cancers. The protocol was immunoSEQ multiplex PCR, while the TCRdb copy is restricted to in-frame clones and leaves out a portion. Of about 110,000 clones listed, approximately 90% were seen once; the top ten hold approximately 0.63%. The source material was CD4+ or CD8+ T cells sorted from blood, sampled in a trial of the OX40 agonist ivuxolimab. These receptors all stem from an adult with an advanced solid tumor such as melanoma, head and neck, liver or kidney cancer.

The chain uses TRBV5-1 and TRBJ1-2; D perhaps matches TRBD1 (6 bases). Germline CDR1 is SGHRS and CDR2 is YFSETQ. Trimming pared 3 bases from V and 2 bases from J, leaving 11 bases between. CDR3 length equals 14 residues. The CDR3 DNA reads TGCGCCAGCAGCTGGCCAGGGGACAACTATGGCTACACCTTC. Its translation is CASSWPGDNYGYTF. The full variable domain, rest sourced from reference TRBV5-1 and TRBJ1-2, is KAGVTQTPRYLIKTRGQQVTLSCSPISGHRSVSWYQQTPGQGLQFLFEYFSETQRNKGNFPGRFSGRQFSNSRSEMNVSTLELGDSALYLCASSWPGDNYGYTFGSGTRLTVV.

The chain has TRBV2 and TRBJ2-5; D may be TRBD2 (5 bases). The V end lost 8 bases, the J end lost 1 base, and 8 bases lay between the germline ends. The CDR3 runs 12 residues. CDR1 SNHLY and CDR2 FYNNEI come from the germline V gene. The DNA of the CDR3 is TGTGCCAGCGCAGGAGGCCAAGAGACCCAGTACTTC. This codes for CASAGGQETQYF.

The chain employs TRBV10-3 and TRBJ2-1; TRBD1 aligns across 8 bases. The CDR3 covers 12 residues. With 6 bases clipped from V and 8 bases from J, the junction kept 3 bases outside the gene matches. In germline, CDR1 is ENHRY, CDR2 SYGVKD. The chain's CDR3 is CAIRTGEDEQFF. CDR3 coding DNA: TGTGCCATCAGGACAGGGGAGGATGAGCAGTTCTTC.

This chain joins TRBV25-1 and TRBJ2-3; D might be TRBD2 (5 bases). CDR3 length equals 16 residues. V lost 2 bases to trimming and J lost 2 bases, with 14 bases between them. Per germline, CDR1 MGHDK and CDR2 SYGVNS. The CDR3 coding sequence is TGTGCCAGCAGTGAACATTCCAGGAGGATCACAGATACGCAGTATTTT. This encodes CASSEHSRRITDTQYF.

The gene calls are TRBV5-4 and TRBJ1-1; TRBD1 matches at 7 bases. The CDR3 spans 14 residues. Germline V gene data show CDR1 as SGHNT and CDR2 as YYREEE (reference sequence). J lost 2 bases, V lost 0 bases, and 1 base had no gene match. CDR3 loop: CASSLEGANTEAFF. For the CDR3, the DNA is TGTGCCAGCAGCTTGGAGGGGGCTAACACTGAAGCTTTCTTT.

This chain links TRBV5-4 with TRBJ2-7, with D perhaps TRBD2 (5 bases). The V end was cut by 5 bases, the J end by 0 bases, with 12 bases between. The CDR3 is 14 amino acids. Germline assignment: CDR1 SGHNT and CDR2 YYREEE (reference sequence). As DNA, the CDR3 is TGTGCCAGCAGGAGAGAGCGGACCTCCTACGAGCAGTACTTC. The encoded protein is CASRRERTSYEQYF.

The rearrangement links TRBV9 to TRBJ2-1; 11 nucleotides match TRBD2. The CDR3 consists of 16 residues. Per germline, CDR1 SGDLS and CDR2 YYNGEE. The V gene end was trimmed by 5 bases and the J gene end by 2 bases; junction bases not matched to a gene: 6. CDR3 residues: CASSRLAGGTYNEQFF. The CDR3 DNA sequence: TGTGCCAGCAGTCGTCTAGCGGGGGGCACCTACAATGAGCAGTTCTTC.

The chain is built from TRBV5-1 and TRBJ2-5, with a weak D call TRBD1 (5 bases). V was trimmed by 5 bases and J by 4 bases, leaving 12 bases between them. Looked up from germline, CDR1 is SGHRS and CDR2 is YFSETQ. CDR3 length: 13 amino acids. CDR3 sequence reads: CASRKDRGETQYF. The CDR3 DNA sequence: TGCGCCAGCAGGAAGGATAGGGGAGAGACCCAGTACTTC.

J is TRBJ1-4 and V is TRBV9; D not certain. CDR3 length: 16 amino acids. CDR1 and CDR2 from the germline V gene are SGDLS and YYNGEE. V shed 0 bases and J shed 3 bases, with 12 bases lying between them. CDR3: CASSVDPRPPNEKLFF. For the CDR3, the DNA is TGTGCCAGCAGCGTAGACCCGCGACCACCTAATGAAAAACTGTTTTTT.

The chain recombines TRBV10-3 with TRBJ2-3; 7 nucleotides agree with TRBD2. The CDR3 runs to 17 residues. Losses at the gene ends were 6 bases for V and 6 bases for J; bases not matched to a gene: 18. Germline-derived CDR1 and CDR2 are ENHRY and SYGVKD. CDR3 DNA: TGTGCCATCAGCCGGGGAGGTAGCGGGCAGACCCCCGATACGCAGTATTTT. The encoded protein is CAISRGGSGQTPDTQYF.

The CDR3 region is CASLGGGRDGNTIYF. In DNA, the CDR3 is TGTGCCAGCCTCGGAGGGGGCCGGGATGGAAACACCATATATTTT. The V and J genes are TRBV6-6 and TRBJ1-3; 7 bases map to TRBD1. The CDR3 contains 15 residues. The germline CDR1 and CDR2 sequences are MNHNY and SVGAGI (reference sequence). V was pared by 8 bases and J by 3 bases, with 10 bases of the junction left unmatched.

The CDR3 sequence is CASSLAKTPPRGYTF. In DNA, the CDR3 is TGTGCCAGCAGCTTAGCGAAGACACCCCCTCGGGGCTACACCTTC. The chain employs TRBV11-1 and TRBJ1-2, with D uncertain. Germline CDR1 is SGHAT and CDR2 is FQDESV (reference sequence). V lost 0 bases, J lost 8 bases, and 16 bases lay in between. The CDR3 runs 15 residues. Drawing the rest from reference TRBV11-1 and TRBJ1-2, the complete variable domain is EAEVAQSPRYKITEKSQAVAFWCDPISGHATLYWYRQILGQGPELLVQFQDESVVDDSQLPKDRFSAERLKGVDSTLKIQPAELGDSAMYLCASSLAKTPPRGYTFGSGTRLTVV.

The rearrangement uses TRBV9 and TRBJ2-5, with 14 positions matching TRBD2. Germline trimming cut 2 bases from V and 2 bases from J; bases unmatched to any gene: 5. Germline assignment: CDR1 SGDLS and CDR2 YYNGEE. This CDR3 region has 17 residues. Written as DNA, the CDR3 is TGTGCCAGCAGCGTTGGACTAGCGGGAGGAGGGCAAGAGACCCAGTACTTC. Protein: CASSVGLAGGGQETQYF.

The chain uses TRBV5-4 and TRBJ1-2, with 7 bases that match TRBD1. V gave up 2 bases and J gave up 6 bases; unmatched junction bases: 4. In germline, CDR1 is SGHNT, CDR2 YYREEE (reference sequence). This CDR3 contains 13 residues. In nucleotides, the CDR3 is TGTGCCAGCAGCTTACCGGGACAGCATGGCTACACCTTC. Its translation: CASSLPGQHGYTF.

The chain carries TRBV5-1 and TRBJ1-3; no firm D call. Germline assignment: CDR1 SGHRS and CDR2 YFSETQ. This CDR3 is 15 amino acids long. Between the trimmed V and J ends, which lost 2 bases and 4 bases, there was a span of 13 bases. The CDR3, as DNA: TGCGCCAGCAGCTTAACAGAGGCGAGAGGAAACACCATATATTTT. Its translation is CASSLTEARGNTIYF.

V usage is TRBV6-6 and J usage is TRBJ1-3; perhaps TRBD1 as D (6 bases). V lost 6 bases and J lost 0, with 12 bases in between. CDR1 and CDR2 from the germline V gene are MNHNY and SVGAGI (reference sequence). This CDR3 contains 15 residues. The chain's CDR3 is CASSPRDNSGNTIYF. Written as DNA, the CDR3 is TGTGCCAGCAGCCCCCGGGACAACTCTGGAAACACCATATATTTT.

The CDR3 is CAIGFEGAGVQKETQYF. The CDR3 DNA follows: TGTGCCATCGGGTTTGAAGGAGCGGGAGTACAGAAAGAGACCCAGTACTTC. The chain is built from TRBV10-3 and TRBJ2-5; 8 nucleotides align to TRBD2. CDR3 length: 17 amino acids. CDR1 and CDR2 (germline): ENHRY, SYGVKD. V lost 8 bases, J lost 3 bases, and 17 bases stayed unmatched.

V usage is TRBV30 and J usage is TRBJ1-6; D is uncertain. The germline CDR1 and CDR2 sequences are GTSNPN and SVGIG (reference sequence). This CDR3 region has 13 residues. Trimming stripped 3 bases from V and 8 bases from J, with 11 bases between. CDR3 sequence: CAWSQLEDSPLHF. CDR3 coding DNA: TGTGCCTGGAGCCAGCTCGAAGATTCACCCCTCCACTTT.

V gene TRBV5-1 combines with J gene TRBJ1-1; 9 nucleotides agree with TRBD1. The V gene end was trimmed by 4 bases and the J gene end by 5 bases; junction bases not matched to a gene: 6. Germline V gene data show CDR1 as SGHRS and CDR2 as YFSETQ. The CDR3 covers 14 residues. This chain's CDR3 is CASSGQTGGTEAFF. The CDR3 nucleotides read TGCGCCAGCAGCGGACAGACAGGGGGGACTGAAGCTTTCTTT.

The chain has TRBV6-5 and TRBJ2-7; D unclear. This CDR3 has 15 residues. Germline V CDR1 and CDR2: MNHEY, SVGAGI. V lost 3 bases to trimming and J lost 2 bases, with 14 bases between them. CDR3 protein: CASSYHRLWAYEQYF. The CDR3 DNA is TGTGCCAGCAGTTATCATCGGTTATGGGCCTACGAGCAGTACTTC.

The CDR3 is CASSLGGGTATIYF. The CDR3 coding sequence is TGCGCCAGCAGCTTGGGGGGAGGGACGGCGACCATATATTTT. The gene calls are TRBV5-1 and TRBJ1-3; possibly TRBD1 for D (5 bases). This CDR3 contains 14 residues. The germline CDR1 and CDR2 sequences are SGHRS and YFSETQ. Trimming pared 0 bases from V and 10 bases from J, leaving 14 bases between. Full variable domain (outside the CDR3, taken from reference TRBV5-1 and TRBJ1-3): KAGVTQTPRYLIKTRGQQVTLSCSPISGHRSVSWYQQTPGQGLQFLFEYFSETQRNKGNFPGRFSGRQFSNSRSEMNVSTLELGDSALYLCASSLGGGTATIYFGEGSWLTVV.